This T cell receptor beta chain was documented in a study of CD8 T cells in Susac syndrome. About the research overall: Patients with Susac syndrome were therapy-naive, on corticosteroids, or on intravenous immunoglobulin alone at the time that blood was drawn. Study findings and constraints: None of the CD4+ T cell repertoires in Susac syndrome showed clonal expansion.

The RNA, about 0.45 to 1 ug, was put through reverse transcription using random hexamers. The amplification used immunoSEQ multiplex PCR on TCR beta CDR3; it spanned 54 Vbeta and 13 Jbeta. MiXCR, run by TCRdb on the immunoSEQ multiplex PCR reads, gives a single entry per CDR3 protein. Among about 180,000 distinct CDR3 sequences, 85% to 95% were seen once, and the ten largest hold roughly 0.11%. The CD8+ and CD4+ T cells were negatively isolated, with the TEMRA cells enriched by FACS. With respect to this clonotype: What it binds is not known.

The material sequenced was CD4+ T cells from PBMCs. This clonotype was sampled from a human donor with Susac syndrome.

The CDR3 bases are TGTGCCAGCAGTCCGTTTATCACCGGGGAGCTGTTTTTT. Translation gives CASSPFITGELFF. J is TRBJ2-2 and V is TRBV6-4, with D unclear. CDR1 is MRHNA and CDR2 is SNTAGT in the germline V gene. The V gene lost 5 bases and the J gene lost 4 bases, with 8 bases spanning the gap. This CDR3 spans 13 amino acids.